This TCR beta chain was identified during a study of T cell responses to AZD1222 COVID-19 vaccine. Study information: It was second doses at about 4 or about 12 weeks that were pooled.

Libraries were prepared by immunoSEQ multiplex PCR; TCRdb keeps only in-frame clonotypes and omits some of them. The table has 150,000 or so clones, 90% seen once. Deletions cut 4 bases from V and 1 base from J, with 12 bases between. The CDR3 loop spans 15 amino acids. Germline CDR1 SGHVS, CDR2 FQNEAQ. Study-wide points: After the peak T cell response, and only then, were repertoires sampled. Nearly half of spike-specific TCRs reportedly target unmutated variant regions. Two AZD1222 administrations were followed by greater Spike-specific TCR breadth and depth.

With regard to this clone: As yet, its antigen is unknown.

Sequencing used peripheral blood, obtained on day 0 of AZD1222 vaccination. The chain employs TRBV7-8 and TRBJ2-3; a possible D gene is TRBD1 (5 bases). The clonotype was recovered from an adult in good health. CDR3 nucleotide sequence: TGTGCCAGCAGCTCAGCGCTAGGGGGCACAGATACGCAGTATTTT. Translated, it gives CASSSALGGTDTQYF.